This TCR beta chain derives from a study of PD-1 blockade in classical Hodgkin lymphoma. Study outcomes and limitations: CD4+ TCR diversity, unlike CD8+, rose significantly by C4D1. Baseline diversity resembling that of newly diagnosed patients was seen in complete responders.

A word on this clone: Its antigen is undetermined.

The trim removed 5 bases at V and 3 bases at J, leaving 3 bases unmatched. The CDR3 length is 15 residues. CDR1 is SGHVS and CDR2 is FQNEAQ in the germline V gene. Time point specified: cycle 4 day 1 (C4D1), after more than five weeks of nivolumab. Relapse was seen in all patients after autologous stem cell transplantation, and brentuximab vedotin exposure was variable. Clones were sequenced by immunoSEQ multiplex PCR, and TCRdb holds only the in-frame ones, with some missing. The data contain about 39,000 clones, 77% of them singletons. The rearrangement uses TRBV7-8 and TRBJ2-3, with 12 bases fitting TRBD2. The sequenced sample was peripheral blood mononuclear cells (PBMCs), obtained before the fourth cycle of nivolumab. The receptor was isolated from a human donor with classical Hodgkin lymphoma. The CDR3 region is CASSLLAGGTDTQYF. The CDR3 DNA is TGTGCCAGCAGCCTACTAGCGGGGGGTACAGATACGCAGTATTTT.